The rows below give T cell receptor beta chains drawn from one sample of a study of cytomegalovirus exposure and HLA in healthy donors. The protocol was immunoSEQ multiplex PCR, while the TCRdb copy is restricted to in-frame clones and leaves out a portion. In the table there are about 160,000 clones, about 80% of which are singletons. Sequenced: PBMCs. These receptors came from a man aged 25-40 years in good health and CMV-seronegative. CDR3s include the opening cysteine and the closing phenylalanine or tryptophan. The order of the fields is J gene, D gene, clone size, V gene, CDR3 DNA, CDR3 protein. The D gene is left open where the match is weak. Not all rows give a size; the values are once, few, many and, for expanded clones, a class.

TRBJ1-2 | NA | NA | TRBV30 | TGTGCCTGGAGTACGCGACCAGGGAACGGCTACACCTTC | CAWSTRPGNGYTF
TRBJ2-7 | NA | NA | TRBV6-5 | TGTGCCAGCAGTTACCGGACAGCTAACTACGAGCAGTACTTC | CASSYRTANYEQYF
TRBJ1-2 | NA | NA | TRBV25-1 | TGTGCCAGCAGTCCGGCGGTCGCAGGGAACTATGGCTACACCTTC | CASSPAVAGNYGYTF
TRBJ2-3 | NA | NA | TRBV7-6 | TGTGCCAGCAGCTCCCGGGAGATGATTAGCACAGATACGCAGTATTTT | CASSSREMISTDTQYF
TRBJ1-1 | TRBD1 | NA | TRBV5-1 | TGCGCCAGCAGCTTGGCCCCAGGACAGGGTTCAGCTTTCTTT | CASSLAPGQGSAFF
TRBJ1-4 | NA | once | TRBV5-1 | TGCGCCAGCAGCCAGGACAGCTCCAATGAAAAACTGTTTTTT | CASSQDSSNEKLFF
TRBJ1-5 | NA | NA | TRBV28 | TGTGCCAGCAGTTCCTATGAGCCCCAGCATTTT | CASSSYEPQHF
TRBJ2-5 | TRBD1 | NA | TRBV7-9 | TGTGCCAGCAGCTTTCTCCGTGGACAGGGCCAAGAGACCCAGTACTTC | CASSFLRGQGQETQYF
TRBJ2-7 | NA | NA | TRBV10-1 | TGCGCCAGCAGTGGAAGACAGACGAGTTTTCAGTACTTC | CASSGRQTSFQYF
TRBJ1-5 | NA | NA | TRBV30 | TGTGCCTGGGGGGCGACAGCCCGCAATCAGCCCCAGCATTTT | CAWGATARNQPQHF
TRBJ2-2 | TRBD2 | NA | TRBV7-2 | TGTGCCAGCAGGATTCACGGGGGGTCGAACACCGGGGAGCTGTTTTTT | CASRIHGGSNTGELFF
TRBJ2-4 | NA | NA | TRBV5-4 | TGTGCCAGCAGCTTGGGGGCCGGGGACATTCAGTACTTC | CASSLGAGDIQYF
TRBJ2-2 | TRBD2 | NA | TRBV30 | TGTGCCTCCAAAATCGCTAGCGGGGGCATCACCGGGGAGCTGTTTTTT | CASKIASGGITGELFF
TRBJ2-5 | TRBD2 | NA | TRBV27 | TGTGCCAGCAGTTTTGTAGCGGGGGGACCCTCTGAGACCCAGTACTTC | CASSFVAGGPSETQYF
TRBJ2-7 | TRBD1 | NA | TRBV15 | TGTGCCACCAGCAGAGGGCGGGACAGGCAGAGCGAGCAGTACTTC | CATSRGRDRQSEQYF
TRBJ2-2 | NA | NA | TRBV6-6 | TGTGCCAGCAGCCATTCGAACACCGGGGAGCTGTTTTTT | CASSHSNTGELFF
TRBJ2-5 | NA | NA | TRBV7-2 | TGTGCCAGCAACCTCAGGGGTTGGGAGACCCAGTACTTC | CASNLRGWETQYF
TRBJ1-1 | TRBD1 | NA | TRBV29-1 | TGCAGCGGCACAGGGGTTGGCACTGAAGCTTTCTTT | CSGTGVGTEAFF
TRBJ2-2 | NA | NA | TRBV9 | TGTGCCAGCAGCGTAGAGTCTAGACGGACGAACACCGGGGAGCTGTTTTTT | CASSVESRRTNTGELFF
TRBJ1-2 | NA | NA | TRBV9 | TGTGCCAGCAGCGTAGGTACAGACTATGGCTACACCTTC | CASSVGTDYGYTF
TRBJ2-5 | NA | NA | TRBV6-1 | TGTGCCAGCAGTCAACCCCCGGGGGAGACCCAGTACTTC | CASSQPPGETQYF
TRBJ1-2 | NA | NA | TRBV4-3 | TGCGCCAGCAGCCAAGAGTCCGACAGAAGAGAAATAAGAGACTATGGCTACACCTTC | CASSQESDRREIRDYGYTF
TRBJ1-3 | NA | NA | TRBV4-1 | TGCGCCAGCAGCCCCCGGAGGGTGAGTGGAAACACCATATATTTT | CASSPRRVSGNTIYF
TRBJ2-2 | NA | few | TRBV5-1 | TGCGCCAGCAGCCCGGAACCACTACAAGGGGGTGCCGGGGAGCTGTTTTTT | CASSPEPLQGGAGELFF
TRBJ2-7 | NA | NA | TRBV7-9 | TGTGCCAGCAGCTTAAATAGGAGGACAGCCTCCTACGAGCAGTACTTC | CASSLNRRTASYEQYF
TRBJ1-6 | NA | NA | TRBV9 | TGTGCCAGCAGCGTAGTAGAGGGGGACAATTCACCCCTCCACTTT | CASSVVEGDNSPLHF
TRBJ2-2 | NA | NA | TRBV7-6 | TGTGCCAGCGGCTTAGTAGCAGACTCTAATGCCGGGGAGCTGTTTTTT | CASGLVADSNAGELFF
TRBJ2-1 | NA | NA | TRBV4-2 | TGTGCCAGCAGCCAAGATGTCTATGAGCAGTTCTTC | CASSQDVYEQFF
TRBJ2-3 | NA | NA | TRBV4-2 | TGTGCCAGCAGCGGTTCCTCGACGGGAATCGGGACAGATACGCAGTATTTT | CASSGSSTGIGTDTQYF
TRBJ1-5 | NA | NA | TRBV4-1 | TGCGCCAGCAGCCAAGCGGACTCGACAATTCAGCCCCAGCATTTT | CASSQADSTIQPQHF
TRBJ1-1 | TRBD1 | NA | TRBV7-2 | TGTGCCAGCAGCTTGGGACAGTTGAACACTGAAGCTTTCTTT | CASSLGQLNTEAFF
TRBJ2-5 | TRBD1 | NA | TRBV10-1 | TGCGCCAGCAGTGAGGGACAGGGCGGAACGGGAGAGCCCCAGTACTTC | CASSEGQGGTGEPQYF
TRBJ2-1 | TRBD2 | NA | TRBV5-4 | TGTGCCAGCAGCTCACCGTCGGGAGGGATGGATGAGCAGTTCTTC | CASSSPSGGMDEQFF
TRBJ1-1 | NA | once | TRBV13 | TGTGCCAGCAGGTGGATCAGGGGGAACACTGAAGCTTTCTTT | CASRWIRGNTEAFF
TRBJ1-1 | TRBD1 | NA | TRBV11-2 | TGTGCCAGCAGCTTAGGACAGGGGCTCATGAACACTGAAGCTTTCTTT | CASSLGQGLMNTEAFF
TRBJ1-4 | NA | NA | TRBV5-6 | TGTGCCAGCAGCTTGGCCGACAGAGTGAATGAAAAACTGTTTTTT | CASSLADRVNEKLFF
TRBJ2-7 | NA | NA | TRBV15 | TGTGCCACCAGCAGGGCGACAGGCGCGACCTACGAGCAGTACTTC | CATSRATGATYEQYF
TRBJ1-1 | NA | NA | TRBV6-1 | TGTGCCAGTTTTAGGCTCTTACTAAACACTGAAGCTTTCTTT | CASFRLLLNTEAFF
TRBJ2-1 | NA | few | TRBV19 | TGTGCCAGTAGTATAGCCGGCTACAATGAGCAGTTCTTC | CASSIAGYNEQFF
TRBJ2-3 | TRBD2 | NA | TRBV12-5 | TGTGCTAGTGGTTTGGGGATAGCGGGAGGCTCAGATACGCAGTATTTT | CASGLGIAGGSDTQYF
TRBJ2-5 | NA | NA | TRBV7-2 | TGTGCCAGCAGCGCACACGCTTTGGCGCGGGTCCAAGAGACCCAGTACTTC | CASSAHALARVQETQYF
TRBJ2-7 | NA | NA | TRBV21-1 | TGTGCCAGCAGCACCAAGGGCGTTGAGCGGGGACGCTCCTACGAGCAGTACTTC | CASSTKGVERGRSYEQYF
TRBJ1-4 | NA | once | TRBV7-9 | TGTTCCAGCAGCGCCACTATTAATGAAAAACTGTTTTTT | CSSSATINEKLFF
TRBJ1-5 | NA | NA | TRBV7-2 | TGTGCCAGCAGCCGCGTACAGGGCAATCAGCCCCAGCATTTT | CASSRVQGNQPQHF
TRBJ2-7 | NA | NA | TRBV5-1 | TGCGCCAGCAGCCGCGACTTGAAAACCTACGAGCAGTACTTC | CASSRDLKTYEQYF
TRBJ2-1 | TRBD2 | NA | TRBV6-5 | TGTGCCAGCAGTTACTGGACTAGCGGTTACAATGAGCAGTTCTTC | CASSYWTSGYNEQFF
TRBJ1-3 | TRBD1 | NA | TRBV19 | TGTGCCAGTAGTCTTAACAGGGGGTCTGGAAACACCATATATTTT | CASSLNRGSGNTIYF
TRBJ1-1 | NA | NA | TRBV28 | TGTGCCAGCAGTCTCTACACTGAAGCTTTCTTT | CASSLYTEAFF
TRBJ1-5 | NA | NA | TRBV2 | TGTGCCAGCAGTGAAGAAGGGACATGGAATGGGCCCCAGCATTTT | CASSEEGTWNGPQHF
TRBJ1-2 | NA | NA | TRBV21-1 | TGTGCCAGCGTGGGACAGGGGAGAGGCTACACCTTC | CASVGQGRGYTF
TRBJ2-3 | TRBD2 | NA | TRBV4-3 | TGCGCCAGCAGCCGGGGGGGAAGCACAGATACGCAGTATTTT | CASSRGGSTDTQYF
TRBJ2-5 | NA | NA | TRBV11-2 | TGTGCCAGCAGCTTAGGTTACAATAGGGGCCAAGAGACCCAGTACTTC | CASSLGYNRGQETQYF
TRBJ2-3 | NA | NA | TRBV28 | TGTGTAGCCGCCTCCACAGATACGCAGTATTTT | CVAASTDTQYF
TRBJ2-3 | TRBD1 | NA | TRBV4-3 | TGCGCCAGCAGCCAAGGGACAGGGTATAGTGGAGATACGCAGTATTTT | CASSQGTGYSGDTQYF
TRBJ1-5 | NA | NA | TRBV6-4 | TGTGCCAGCAGTGACTCCCAGGGAGGGAGCAATCAGCCCCAGCATTTT | CASSDSQGGSNQPQHF